These 9 T cell receptor beta chains share one sample of origin, sequenced in a study of T cells after yellow fever vaccination. TCRdb passed the 5' RACE reads through MiXCR, listing each CDR3 protein once. In the table there are hundreds of thousands of distinct CDR3 sequences, 9% to 15% of which are singletons. The input for sequencing was PBMCs, taken on the day of the yellow fever booster vaccination. The source of these receptors is a man aged 25 to 40 who received the YFV17D yellow fever vaccine.

This clonotype was picked up a small number of times. V usage is TRBV30 and J usage is TRBJ2-1; no definite D call. CDR1 is GTSNPN and CDR2 is SVGIG in the germline V gene (reference sequence). This CDR3 is built from 14 residues. Trimming left V 0 bases short and J 2 bases short, with 8 bases between. CDR3 residues: CAWSVPSAYNEQFF. The CDR3 DNA reads as TGTGCCTGGAGTGTACCCTCGGCCTACAATGAGCAGTTCTTC.

This clonotype was observed at least ten times. The chain combines TRBV29-1 with TRBJ2-6; no definite D call. CDR1 and CDR2 (germline): SQVTM, ANQGSEA. CDR3 length equals 14 residues. V gave up 4 bases and J gave up 2 bases, with 9 bases separating them. Here the CDR3 DNA reads TGCAGCGTTGCAGGATTTGCTGGGGCCAACGTCCTGACTTTC. As protein: CSVAGFAGANVLTF. Filled out from reference TRBV29-1 and TRBJ2-6, the complete variable domain reads SAVISQKPSRDICQRGTSLTIQCQVDSQVTMMFWYRQQPGQSLTLIATANQGSEATYESGFVIDKFPISRPNLTFSTLTVSNMSPEDSSIYLCSVAGFAGANVLTFGAGSRLTVL.

The J gene is TRBJ2-3, the V gene TRBV20-1; D gene unclear. This CDR3 has 12 residues. V was pared by 2 bases and J by 0 bases, with 3 bases between. CDR1 and CDR2 from the germline V gene are DFQATT and SNEGSKA (reference sequence). The CDR3 bases are TGCAGTGCTAGACTGAGCACAGATACGCAGTATTTT. Encoded protein: CSARLSTDTQYF.

This clonotype was seen more than once but under ten times. The chain joins TRBV5-1 to TRBJ1-2, with a tentative D call TRBD1 (6 bases). CDR3 length: 15 amino acids. CDR1 is SGHRS, CDR2 YFSETQ, per germline. The ends were cut back, 5 bases at V and 8 bases at J, with 22 bases in the middle. CDR3 region: CASSYEDSSRKGYTF. In nucleotides, the CDR3 is TGCGCCAGCAGTTACGAGGACAGCTCCAGGAAAGGCTACACCTTC.

This clonotype came up many times. The rearrangement links TRBV2 to TRBJ1-5; 7 bases map to TRBD1. Germline CDR1 and CDR2: SNHLY and FYNNEI. This CDR3 region has 16 residues. Trimming at V came to 2 bases and at J to 2 bases, leaving 6 bases not matched to a gene. In DNA form, the CDR3 reads TGTGCCAGCAGTGAATTGAACAGGGGCGGCAATCAGCCCCAGCATTTT. Amino acid sequence: CASSELNRGGNQPQHF.

This clonotype was seen at least ten times. CDR3 bases: TGTGCCAGCAGCCAGGACTTTGGCGACGAGCAGTACTTC. This sequence encodes CASSQDFGDEQYF. The gene calls are TRBV2 and TRBJ2-7, with D possibly being TRBD2 (5 bases). The CDR3 length is 13 residues. Trimming removed 6 bases at V and 5 bases at J, with 14 bases between. Germline-derived CDR1 and CDR2 are SNHLY and FYNNEI.

The rearrangement links TRBV5-6 to TRBJ2-2, with 11 bases that match TRBD2. The CDR3 contains 16 residues. Germline CDR1 SGHDT, CDR2 YYEEEE. The V segment lost 3 bases and the J segment 8 bases; nucleotides outside the gene matches: 9. The CDR3 sequence is CASSSSPTSGRGELFF. The CDR3 DNA follows: TGTGCCAGCAGCTCCTCTCCCACTAGCGGGAGAGGGGAGCTGTTTTTT.

The table lists this clonotype with a few counts. The chain employs TRBV29-1 and TRBJ2-7, with 9 positions matching TRBD2. CDR3 length: 15 amino acids. V trimming: 0 bases; J trimming: 10 bases; junction bases outside the gene matches: 13. Germline assignment: CDR1 SQVTM and CDR2 ANQGSEA. CDR3 nucleotide sequence: TGCAGCGTTGAAGACTCGACTAGCGGCCTGGCGAAACAGTACTTC. Encoded protein: CSVEDSTSGLAKQYF.

This chain connects TRBV6-5 to TRBJ1-4; D is possibly TRBD1 (6 bases). Germline V gives CDR1 MNHEY, CDR2 SVGAGI. The CDR3 loop spans 16 amino acids. V was pared by 4 bases and J by 7 bases, with 19 bases between. The CDR3 region is CASSLTTGPRTEKLFF. The CDR3 bases are TGTGCCAGCAGTTTAACCACAGGGCCAAGAACTGAAAAACTGTTTTTT.